These T cell receptor beta chains were read from a single sample in a study of blood T cells in healthy people across ages. TCRdb called the 5' RACE reads again in MiXCR, with one record for every CDR3 protein. The sample shows under 2 million distinct CDR3 sequences, roughly 32% of them seen only once. The specimen sequenced was blood. Source of these receptors: a woman in her 30s in good health. Both conserved end residues are part of each CDR3.

v_call cdr3_aa
TRBV20-1 CSAAVVEGYSNQPQHF
TRBV25-1 CAGGQEETQYF
TRBV13 CASSSTGIDEKLFF
TRBV28 CASSFHTGVVASPLHF
TRBV5-1 CASSPELAGNNEQFF
TRBV6-2/TRBV6-3 CASSQHNEQFF
TRBV12-3/TRBV12-4 CVSSTDGPYSGYTF
TRBV5-1 CASSTATSGGPRETQYF
TRBV20-1 CSARGNTGLAGGRTDTQYF
TRBV7-3 CASAPHLAEYNEQFF
TRBV4-3 CASSQDPHRGLTANEKLFF
TRBV20-1 CSARPAAKAYEQYF
TRBV12-3/TRBV12-4 CASSPSKGRITEAFF
TRBV5-1 CASSLAEGPLLNYGYTF
TRBV13 CASSLGGTTSTDTQYF
TRBV7-9 CASSFLQGVRPEAFF
TRBV4-2 CASSQTVGSNQPQHF
TRBV12-3/TRBV12-4 CASSPRTSGPPTQETQYF
TRBV29-1 CSVEGGDRPMNTEAFF
TRBV20-1 CGARDTGQPLPQYF
TRBV9 CASSVEAAANYGYTF
TRBV20-1 CSAVWRDGTGELFF
TRBV29-1 CSVEDRTSGSSYEQYF
TRBV4-2 CASSQAGRSEKLFF
TRBV14 CASSLPGSGGYNEQFF
TRBV2 CASSLSTLGNEQFF
TRBV29-1 CSVGTESTGYTF
TRBV6-1 CASSEPGFSNQPQHF
TRBV15 CATSRDRRDSHTDTQYF
TRBV5-1 CASSGDRGSYNEQFF
TRBV5-5 CASSQDPRTSGVSNEQFF
TRBV11-1 CASTIRSSGGGTYNEQYF
TRBV12-3/TRBV12-4 CASRVQGMNTEAFF
TRBV28 CASSPTGAHLEEAQYF
TRBV6-5 CASSYSKDRVSYEQYF
TRBV11-2 CASSSGGKGLFDEQYF
TRBV11-2 CASRRGLGGRDNGQYF
TRBV7-9 CARGLARATNTDTQYF
TRBV29-1 CSGALRGSYEQYF
TRBV5-1 CASRPLLTGNTIYF
TRBV7-8 CASRKRGVPGDTQYF
TRBV25-1 CASSEDRFASGNTIYF
TRBV3-1 CASSQGGTGGKLFF
TRBV6-5 CASRGQSWKQYF
TRBV5-1 CASSFSGTEEGYTF
TRBV18 CASSPQNSPLHF
TRBV5-1 CASSLRSGEYIGNSPLHF
TRBV12-3/TRBV12-4 CASSSDSPREGYTF
TRBV6-1 CASTEMVAQYNEQFF
TRBV28 CATQGPGANEKLFF
TRBV5-1 CASSSTGDNSPLHF
TRBV27 CASSSLGQGNSPLHF
TRBV7-6 CASSLAGLANTGELFF
TRBV11-2 CASSSNGGPSPGTQYF
TRBV27 CASSPLGGTPYEQYF
TRBV27 CASSLSSRGKETQYF
TRBV5-6 CASSLRLAGGPRNEQFF
TRBV21-1 CASSKEAGGPYNEQFF
TRBV12-3/TRBV12-4 CASSFAVTYEQYF
TRBV4-1 CASSPRTLDSPLHF